This T cell receptor (beta chain) derives from a study of STAT3 mutations in large granular lymphocyte leukemia. Overall study: Among longitudinally sequenced T-LGLL patients, roughly half had canonical activating STAT3 mutations detected.

TCRbeta libraries averaged around 38,000 productive templates per sample. Sequenced by immunoSEQ multiplex PCR; TCRdb stores in-frame clones only, minus some. The sample lists almost 25,000 clones; approximately 94% were seen once. Study-level findings and limits: Sampling intervals varied between patients and samples. At least one immunodominant TCR beta clonotype appeared in every T-cell large granular lymphocyte leukemia patient. In about 30% of the 18 patients, new TCR clonotypes emerged after therapy.

This CDR3 comprises 15 residues. Germline V gene lookup returns CDR1 SGHRS and CDR2 YFSETQ. J was trimmed by 4 bases and V by 4 bases; bases with no gene match: 5. Worth noting for this clone: Its antigen remains unknown.

The sequencing sample was made of peripheral blood mononuclear cells. The chain uses TRBV5-1 and TRBJ2-6, with 7 nucleotides matching TRBD1. The sequence was obtained from a man aged 40-55 years with T-cell large granular lymphocyte leukemia. Some clones in this sample may be carry-over from other donors' samples. The CDR3 loop reads CASSTTGTGANVLTF. CDR3 DNA sequence: TGCGCCAGCAGCACGACAGGGACCGGGGCCAACGTCCTGACTTTC.